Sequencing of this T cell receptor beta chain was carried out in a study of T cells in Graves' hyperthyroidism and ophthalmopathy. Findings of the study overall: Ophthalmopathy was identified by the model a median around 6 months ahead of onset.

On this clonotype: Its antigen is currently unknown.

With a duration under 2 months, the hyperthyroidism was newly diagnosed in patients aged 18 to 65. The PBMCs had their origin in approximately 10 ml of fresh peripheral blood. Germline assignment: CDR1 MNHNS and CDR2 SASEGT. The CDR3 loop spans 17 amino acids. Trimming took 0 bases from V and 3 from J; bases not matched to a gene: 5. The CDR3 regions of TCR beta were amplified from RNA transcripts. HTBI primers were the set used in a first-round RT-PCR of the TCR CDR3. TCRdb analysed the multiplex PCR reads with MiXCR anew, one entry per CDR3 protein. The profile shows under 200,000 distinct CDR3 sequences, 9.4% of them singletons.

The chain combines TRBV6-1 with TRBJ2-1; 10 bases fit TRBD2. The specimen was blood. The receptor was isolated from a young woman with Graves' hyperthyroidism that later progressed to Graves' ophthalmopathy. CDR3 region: CASSEALSGGYYNEQFF. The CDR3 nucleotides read TGTGCCAGCAGTGAAGCGCTTAGCGGGGGGTACTACAATGAGCAGTTCTTC.